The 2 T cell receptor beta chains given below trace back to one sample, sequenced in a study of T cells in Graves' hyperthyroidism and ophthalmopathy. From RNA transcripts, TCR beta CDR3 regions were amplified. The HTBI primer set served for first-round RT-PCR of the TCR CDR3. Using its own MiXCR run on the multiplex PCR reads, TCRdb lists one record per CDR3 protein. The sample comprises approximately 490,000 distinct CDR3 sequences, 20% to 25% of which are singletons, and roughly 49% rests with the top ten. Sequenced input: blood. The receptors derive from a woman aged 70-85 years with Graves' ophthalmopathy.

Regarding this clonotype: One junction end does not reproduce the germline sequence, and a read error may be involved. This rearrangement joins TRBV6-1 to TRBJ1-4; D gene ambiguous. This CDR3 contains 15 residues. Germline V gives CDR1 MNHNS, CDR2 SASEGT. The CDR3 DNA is TGTGCCAGCAGTCAAGCCGGTGGGACTAATGAAAAACTGTTTTTT. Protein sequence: CASSQAGGTNEKLFF.

The CDR3 coding sequence is TGTGCCAGCAGCTTCAGCGGGGGTACCGGGGAGCTGTTTTTT. Its protein product is CASSFSGGTGELFF. The chain carries TRBV7-3 and TRBJ2-2; 8 positions match TRBD2. Per germline, CDR1 SGHTA and CDR2 FQGTGA. The V segment lost 3 bases and the J segment 5 bases; nucleotides outside the gene matches: 2. The CDR3 is made up of 14 amino acids.